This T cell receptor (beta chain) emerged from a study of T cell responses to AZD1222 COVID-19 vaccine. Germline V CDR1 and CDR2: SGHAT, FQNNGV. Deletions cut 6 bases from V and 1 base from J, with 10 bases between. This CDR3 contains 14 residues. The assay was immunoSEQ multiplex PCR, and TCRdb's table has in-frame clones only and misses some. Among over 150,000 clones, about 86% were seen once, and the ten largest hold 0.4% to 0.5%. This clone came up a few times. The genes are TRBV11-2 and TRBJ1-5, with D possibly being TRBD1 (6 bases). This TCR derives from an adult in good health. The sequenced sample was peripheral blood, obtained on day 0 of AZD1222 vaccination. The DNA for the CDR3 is TGTGCCAGCAGTCGAGGGGGAAGCAATCAGCCCCAGCATTTT. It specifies CASSRGGSNQPQHF.